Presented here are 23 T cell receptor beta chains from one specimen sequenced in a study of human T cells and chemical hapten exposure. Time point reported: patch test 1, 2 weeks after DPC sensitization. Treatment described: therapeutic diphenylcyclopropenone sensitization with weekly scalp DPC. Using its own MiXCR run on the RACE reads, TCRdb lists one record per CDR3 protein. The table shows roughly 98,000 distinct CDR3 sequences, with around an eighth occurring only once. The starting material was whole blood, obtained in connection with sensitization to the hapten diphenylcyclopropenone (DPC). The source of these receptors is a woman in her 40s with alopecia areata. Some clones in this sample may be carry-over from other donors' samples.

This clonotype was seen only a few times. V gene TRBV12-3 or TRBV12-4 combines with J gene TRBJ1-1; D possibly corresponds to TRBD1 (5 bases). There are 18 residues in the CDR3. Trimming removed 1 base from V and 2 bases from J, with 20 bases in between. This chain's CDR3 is CASSLGPGTREINTEAFF. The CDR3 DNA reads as TGTGCCAGCAGTTTAGGTCCAGGGACGAGGGAAATAAACACTGAAGCTTTCTTT.

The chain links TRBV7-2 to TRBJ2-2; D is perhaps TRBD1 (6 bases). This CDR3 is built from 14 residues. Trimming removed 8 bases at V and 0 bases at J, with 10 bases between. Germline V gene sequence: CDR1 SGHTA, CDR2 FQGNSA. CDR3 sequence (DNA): TGTGCCAGCGGGGGACAAACGAACACCGGGGAGCTGTTTTTT. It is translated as CASGGQTNTGELFF.

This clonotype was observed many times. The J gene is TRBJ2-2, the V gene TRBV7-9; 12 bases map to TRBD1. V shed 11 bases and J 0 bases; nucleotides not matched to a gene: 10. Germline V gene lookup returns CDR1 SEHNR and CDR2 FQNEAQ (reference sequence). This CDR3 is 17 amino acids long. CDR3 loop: CARYGTGGVPNTGELFF. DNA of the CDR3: TGTGCCCGGTATGGGACAGGGGGCGTTCCGAACACCGGGGAGCTGTTTTTT.

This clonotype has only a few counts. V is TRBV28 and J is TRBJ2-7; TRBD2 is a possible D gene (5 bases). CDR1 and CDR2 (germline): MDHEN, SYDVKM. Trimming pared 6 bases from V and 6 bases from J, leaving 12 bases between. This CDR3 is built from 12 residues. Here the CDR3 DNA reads TGTGCCAGCAGAAAGGCCCTAGCCGAGCAGTACTTC. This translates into CASRKALAEQYF.

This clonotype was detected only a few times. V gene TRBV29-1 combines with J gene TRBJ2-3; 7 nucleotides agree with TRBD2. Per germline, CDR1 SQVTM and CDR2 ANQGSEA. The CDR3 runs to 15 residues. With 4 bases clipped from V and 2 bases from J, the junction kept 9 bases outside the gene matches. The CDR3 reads CSVVGPGGTTDTQYF. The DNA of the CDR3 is TGCAGCGTTGTAGGGCCGGGAGGTACCACAGATACGCAGTATTTT.

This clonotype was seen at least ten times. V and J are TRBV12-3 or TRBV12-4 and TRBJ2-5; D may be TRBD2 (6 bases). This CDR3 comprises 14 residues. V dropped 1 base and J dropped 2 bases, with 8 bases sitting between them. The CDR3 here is CASSLGGIQETQYF. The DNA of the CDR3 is TGTGCCAGCAGTTTAGGCGGGATACAAGAGACCCAGTACTTC.

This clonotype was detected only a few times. DNA for the CDR3: TGTGCCAGCAGTACGAAGCGACAGGGGAGCAATCAGCCCCAGCATTTT. Amino acid sequence: CASSTKRQGSNQPQHF. V usage is TRBV6-5 and J usage is TRBJ1-5; 8 nucleotides align to TRBD1. This CDR3 has 16 amino acids. In germline, CDR1 is MNHEY, CDR2 SVGAGI. V gave up 5 bases and J gave up 1 base; unmatched junction bases: 7.

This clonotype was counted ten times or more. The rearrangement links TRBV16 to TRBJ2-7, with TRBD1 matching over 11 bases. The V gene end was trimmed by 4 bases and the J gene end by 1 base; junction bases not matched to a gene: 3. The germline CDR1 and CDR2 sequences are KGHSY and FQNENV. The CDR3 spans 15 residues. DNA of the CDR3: TGTGCCAGCAGCCCCCGGGACAGGGGGTCCTACGAGCAGTACTTC. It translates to CASSPRDRGSYEQYF.

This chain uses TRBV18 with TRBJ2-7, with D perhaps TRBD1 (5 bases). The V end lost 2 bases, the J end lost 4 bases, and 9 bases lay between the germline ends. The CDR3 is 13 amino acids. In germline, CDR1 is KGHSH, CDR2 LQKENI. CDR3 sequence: CASSPGATYEQYF. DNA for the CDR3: TGTGCCAGCTCACCAGGGGCCACGTACGAGCAGTACTTC.

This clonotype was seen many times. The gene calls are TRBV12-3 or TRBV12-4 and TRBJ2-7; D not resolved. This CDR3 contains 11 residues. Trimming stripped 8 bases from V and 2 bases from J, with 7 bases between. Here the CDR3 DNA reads TGTGCCAGCGGTCGCGCCTACGAGCAGTACTTC. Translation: CASGRAYEQYF.

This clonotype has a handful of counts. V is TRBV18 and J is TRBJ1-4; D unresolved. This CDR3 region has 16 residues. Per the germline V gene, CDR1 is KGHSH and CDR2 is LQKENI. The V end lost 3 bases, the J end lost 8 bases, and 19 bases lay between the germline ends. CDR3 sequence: CASSPNQGRGGEKLFF. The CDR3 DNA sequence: TGTGCCAGCTCACCCAATCAAGGCCGGGGTGGGGAAAAACTGTTTTTT. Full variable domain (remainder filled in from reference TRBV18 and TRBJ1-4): NAGVMQNPRHLVRRRGQEARLRCSPMKGHSHVYWYRQLPEEGLKFMVYLQKENIIDESGMPKERFSAEFPKEGPSILRIQQVVRGDSAAYFCASSPNQGRGGEKLFFGSGTQLSVL.

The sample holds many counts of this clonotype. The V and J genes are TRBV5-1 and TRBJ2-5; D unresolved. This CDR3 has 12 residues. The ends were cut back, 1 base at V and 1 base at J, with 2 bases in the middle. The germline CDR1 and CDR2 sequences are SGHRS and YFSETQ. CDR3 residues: CASSLSQETQYF. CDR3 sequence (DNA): TGCGCCAGCAGCTTGAGCCAAGAGACCCAGTACTTC. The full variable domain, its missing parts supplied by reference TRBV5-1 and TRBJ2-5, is KAGVTQTPRYLIKTRGQQVTLSCSPISGHRSVSWYQQTPGQGLQFLFEYFSETQRNKGNFPGRFSGRQFSNSRSEMNVSTLELGDSALYLCASSLSQETQYFGPGTRLLVL.

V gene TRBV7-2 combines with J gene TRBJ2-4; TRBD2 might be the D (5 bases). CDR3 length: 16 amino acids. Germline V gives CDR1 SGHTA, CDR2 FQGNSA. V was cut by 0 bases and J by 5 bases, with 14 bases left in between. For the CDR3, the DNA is TGTGCCAGCAGCTTAGCGGCTAGCAGTCCCCAAAACATTCAGTACTTC. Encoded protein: CASSLAASSPQNIQYF.

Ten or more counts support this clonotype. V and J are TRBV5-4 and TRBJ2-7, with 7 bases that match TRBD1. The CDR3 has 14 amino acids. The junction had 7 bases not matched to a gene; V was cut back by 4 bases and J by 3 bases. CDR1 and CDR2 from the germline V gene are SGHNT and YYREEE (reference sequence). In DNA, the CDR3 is TGTGCCAGCAGCCCATTGACAGGGAACTACGAGCAGTACTTC. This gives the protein CASSPLTGNYEQYF.

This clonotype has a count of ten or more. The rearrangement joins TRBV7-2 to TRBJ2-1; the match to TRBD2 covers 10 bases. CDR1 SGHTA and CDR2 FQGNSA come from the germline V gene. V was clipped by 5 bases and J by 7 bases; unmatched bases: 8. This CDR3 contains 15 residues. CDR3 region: CASSPTSGEGNEQFF. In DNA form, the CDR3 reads TGTGCCAGCAGCCCCACTAGCGGGGAAGGGAATGAGCAGTTCTTC.

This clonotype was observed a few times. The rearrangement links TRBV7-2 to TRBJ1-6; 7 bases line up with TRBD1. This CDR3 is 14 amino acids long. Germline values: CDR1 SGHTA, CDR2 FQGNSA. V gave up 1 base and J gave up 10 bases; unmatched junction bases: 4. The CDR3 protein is CASSLEGAGSPLHF. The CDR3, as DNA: TGTGCCAGCAGCTTAGAGGGGGCAGGGTCACCCCTCCACTTT. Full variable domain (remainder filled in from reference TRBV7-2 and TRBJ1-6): GAGVSQSPSNKVTEKGKDVELRCDPISGHTALYWYRQSLGQGLEFLIYFQGNSAPDKSGLPSDRFSAERTGGSVSTLTIQRTQQEDSAVYLCASSLEGAGSPLHFGNGTRLTVT.

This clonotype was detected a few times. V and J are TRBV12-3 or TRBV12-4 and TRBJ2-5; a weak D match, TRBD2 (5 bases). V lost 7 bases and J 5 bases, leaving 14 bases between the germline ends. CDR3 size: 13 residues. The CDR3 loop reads CASTPTRAETQYF. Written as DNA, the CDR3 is TGTGCCAGCACCCCAACTAGAGCGGAGACCCAGTACTTC.

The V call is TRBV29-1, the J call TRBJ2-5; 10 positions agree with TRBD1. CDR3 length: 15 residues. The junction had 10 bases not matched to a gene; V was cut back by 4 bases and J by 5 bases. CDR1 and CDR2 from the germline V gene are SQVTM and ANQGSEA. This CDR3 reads CSVAGTGDGGETQYF. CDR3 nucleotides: TGCAGCGTTGCCGGGACAGGGGATGGAGGGGAGACCCAGTACTTC.

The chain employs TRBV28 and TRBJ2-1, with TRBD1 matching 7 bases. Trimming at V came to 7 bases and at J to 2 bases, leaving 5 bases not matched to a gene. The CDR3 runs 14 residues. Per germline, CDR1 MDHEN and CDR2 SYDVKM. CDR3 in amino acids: CASITQGAYNEQFF. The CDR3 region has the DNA TGTGCCAGCATTACCCAGGGGGCCTACAATGAGCAGTTCTTC.

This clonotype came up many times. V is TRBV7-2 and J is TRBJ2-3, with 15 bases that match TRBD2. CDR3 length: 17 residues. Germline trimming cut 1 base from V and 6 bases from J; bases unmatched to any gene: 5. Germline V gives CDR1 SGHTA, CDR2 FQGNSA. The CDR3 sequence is CASSLGGTSGRYDTQYF. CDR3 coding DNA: TGTGCCAGCAGCTTAGGGGGGACTAGCGGGAGGTACGATACGCAGTATTTT. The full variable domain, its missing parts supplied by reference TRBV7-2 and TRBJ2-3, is GAGVSQSPSNKVTEKGKDVELRCDPISGHTALYWYRQSLGQGLEFLIYFQGNSAPDKSGLPSDRFSAERTGGSVSTLTIQRTQQEDSAVYLCASSLGGTSGRYDTQYFGPGTRLTVL.

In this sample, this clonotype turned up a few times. The CDR3 nucleotides read TGCAGCGCTATGGACAGGATTAATCACGAGCAGTACTTC. This sequence encodes CSAMDRINHEQYF. This rearrangement joins TRBV29-1 to TRBJ2-7; 7 nucleotides agree with TRBD1. The trim removed 7 bases at V and 5 bases at J, leaving 11 bases unmatched. Germline V gene data show CDR1 as SQVTM and CDR2 as ANQGSEA. The CDR3 contains 13 residues.

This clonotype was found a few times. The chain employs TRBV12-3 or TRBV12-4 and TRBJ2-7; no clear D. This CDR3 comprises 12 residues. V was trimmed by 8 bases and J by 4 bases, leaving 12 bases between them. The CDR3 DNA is TGTGCCAGCGCTAGAGGATCATACGAGCAGTACTTC. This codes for CASARGSYEQYF.

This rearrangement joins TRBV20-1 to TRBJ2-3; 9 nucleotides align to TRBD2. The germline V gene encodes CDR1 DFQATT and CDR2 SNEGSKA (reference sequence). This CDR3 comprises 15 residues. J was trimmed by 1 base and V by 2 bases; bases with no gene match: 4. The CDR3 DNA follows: TGCAGTGCTAGATTAGCGGGAGCTGGCACAGATACGCAGTATTTT. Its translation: CSARLAGAGTDTQYF.